These 15 T cell receptor beta chains were sequenced from one sample in a study of identical twins. MiXCR, applied by TCRdb to the 5' RACE reads, yields one record per CDR3 protein. This table holds about 810,000 distinct CDR3 sequences, around an eighth found once. This same sample was also part of a study on yellow fever vaccine responses in identical twins.

Sequenced material: PBMCs. The receptors derive from a woman aged 18-29 years in good health.

This clonotype was detected only a few times. The rearrangement links TRBV7-8 to TRBJ2-7, with 8 nucleotides matching TRBD1. This CDR3 spans 13 amino acids. Trimming at V came to 5 bases and at J to 4 bases, leaving 4 bases not matched to a gene. CDR1 is SGHVS, CDR2 FQNEAQ, per germline. The CDR3 sequence is CASSRGQVYEQYF. The DNA for the CDR3 is TGTGCCAGCAGCAGGGGACAGGTGTACGAGCAGTACTTC.

A word on this clonotype: A much larger clone differs by one base, so this may be a read error. This sequence joins TRBV12-3 or TRBV12-4 and TRBJ2-3; D call uncertain. The CDR3 is 15 residues long. Trimming took 5 bases from V and 6 from J, leaving 18 bases between them. This chain's CDR3 is CASSPISVADDTQYF. In DNA form, the CDR3 reads TGTGCCAGCAGTCCCATTAGTGTAGCTGACGATACGCAGTATTTT.

The rearrangement joins TRBV20-1 to TRBJ2-2; the match to TRBD2 covers 7 bases. V was pared by 3 bases and J by 3 bases, with 10 bases of the junction left unmatched. Germline CDR1 and CDR2: DFQATT and SNEGSKA (reference sequence). CDR3 length: 16 residues. CDR3 in DNA: TGCAGTGCTAGTCAATATGGGAGGGGTTACACCGGGGAGCTGTTTTTT. This codes for CSASQYGRGYTGELFF.

V usage is TRBV10-2 and J usage is TRBJ2-5; 10 bases are a match to TRBD2. Germline V gives CDR1 WSHSY, CDR2 SAAADI. The trim removed 4 bases at V and 5 bases at J, leaving 10 bases unmatched. CDR3 length: 16 residues. The DNA for the CDR3 is TGCGCCAGCAGTGTAGGTAGCGGGAGGCCAGAGGAGACCCAGTACTTC. It translates to CASSVGSGRPEETQYF.

Ten or more counts support this clonotype. The chain is built from TRBV5-1 and TRBJ1-1, with D unclear. The CDR3 contains 12 residues. The V end lost 7 bases, the J end lost 6 bases, and 13 bases lay between the germline ends. The germline CDR1 and CDR2 sequences are SGHRS and YFSETQ. The CDR3 coding sequence is TGCGCCAGCCGATTCTCGTCAGCTGAAGCTTTCTTT. Residues: CASRFSSAEAFF.

The rearrangement uses TRBV5-1 and TRBJ2-2; D ambiguous. The V gene lost 5 bases and the J gene lost 1 base, with 15 bases spanning the gap. This CDR3 comprises 16 residues. Germline V lookup: CDR1 SGHRS, CDR2 YFSETQ. The CDR3 spells CASRIYPPGNTGELFF. The CDR3 DNA is TGCGCCAGCAGGATATACCCCCCAGGGAACACCGGGGAGCTGTTTTTT.

V usage is TRBV3-1 and J usage is TRBJ2-7, with 10 bases that match TRBD1. The CDR3 extends over 14 amino acids. Germline-derived CDR1 and CDR2 are LGHDT and YNNKEL (reference sequence). Losses at the gene ends were 5 bases for V and 3 bases for J; bases not matched to a gene: 4. In DNA form, the CDR3 reads TGTGCCAGCAGCGGACAGGGGGATGTCTACGAGCAGTACGTC. As protein: CASSGQGDVYEQYV.

Many counts were recorded for this clonotype. J is TRBJ2-1 and V is TRBV12-3 or TRBV12-4, with 10 bases aligning to TRBD2. V lost 4 bases, J lost 4 bases, and 7 bases stayed unmatched. The CDR3 runs 16 residues. The CDR3 reads CASSSAALAGYNEQFF. CDR3 DNA sequence: TGTGCCAGCAGTTCCGCCGCACTAGCGGGATACAATGAGCAGTTCTTC.

A few counts support this clonotype. V is TRBV5-1 and J is TRBJ1-1; D call uncertain. V gave up 0 bases and J gave up 1 base, with 7 bases separating them. Germline V gives CDR1 SGHRS, CDR2 YFSETQ. This CDR3 is 14 amino acids long. CDR3 DNA sequence: TGCGCCAGCAGCTTGGTAACACAGAACACTGAAGCTTTCTTT. It specifies CASSLVTQNTEAFF.

The rearrangement uses TRBV2 and TRBJ2-7, with TRBD2 matching over 9 bases. After removal of 8 bases from V and 3 bases from J, the junction contained 8 bases not matched to a gene. This CDR3 contains 14 residues. CDR1 and CDR2 from the germline V gene are SNHLY and FYNNEI. CDR3 residues: CASGLAGEFYEQYF. DNA of the CDR3: TGTGCCAGCGGATTAGCGGGAGAATTCTACGAGCAGTACTTC.

The J gene is TRBJ2-3, the V gene TRBV12-3 or TRBV12-4, with 8 bases lining up with TRBD2. The ends lost 3 bases at V and 8 bases at J; junction bases unmatched: 10. The CDR3 is 15 amino acids. The chain's CDR3 is CASSLVGLREGTQYF. The CDR3 nucleotides are TGTGCCAGCAGTTTGGTGGGCCTCCGGGAGGGTACGCAGTATTTT.

The table lists this clonotype with many counts. J is TRBJ2-2 and V is TRBV5-1; D may be TRBD1 (5 bases). Per the germline V gene, CDR1 is SGHRS and CDR2 is YFSETQ. Trimming cost V 0 bases and J 0 bases, with 27 bases left between them. The CDR3 length is 22 residues. This CDR3 is CASSLVKGSPIIHNTNTGELFF. In DNA form, the CDR3 reads TGCGCCAGCAGCTTGGTCAAGGGGTCCCCCATAATACACAACACGAACACCGGGGAGCTGTTTTTT. The variable domain in full, with the rest retrieved from reference TRBV5-1 and TRBJ2-2, is KAGVTQTPRYLIKTRGQQVTLSCSPISGHRSVSWYQQTPGQGLQFLFEYFSETQRNKGNFPGRFSGRQFSNSRSEMNVSTLELGDSALYLCASSLVKGSPIIHNTNTGELFFGEGSRLTVL.

This clonotype was counted between two and nine times. The chain links TRBV5-6 to TRBJ1-3; no clear D gene. The germline CDR1 and CDR2 sequences are SGHDT and YYEEEE. The CDR3 length is 16 residues. V dropped 0 bases and J dropped 0 bases, with 10 bases sitting between them. The CDR3 is CASSLEGLVSGNTIYF. The CDR3 region has the DNA TGTGCCAGCAGCTTGGAGGGATTAGTCTCTGGAAACACCATATATTTT.

The chain carries TRBV5-1 and TRBJ2-2; the match to TRBD1 covers 11 bases. Germline V CDR1 and CDR2: SGHRS, YFSETQ. J lost 4 bases, V lost 2 bases, and 4 bases had no gene match. The CDR3 is 16 residues long. CDR3 sequence (DNA): TGCGCCAGCAGCTTCGGACAGGGGGCGGCCACCGGGGAGCTGTTTTTT. Protein sequence: CASSFGQGAATGELFF.

This clonotype has a handful of counts. The chain is built from TRBV20-1 and TRBJ1-1; 7 bases match TRBD1. This CDR3 is built from 14 residues. Germline trimming cut 3 bases from V and 1 base from J; bases unmatched to any gene: 5. CDR1 is DFQATT and CDR2 is SNEGSKA in the germline V gene (reference sequence). Here the CDR3 DNA reads TGCAGTGCTAGCTGGGACAGTCGGAACACTGAAGCTTTCTTT. Encoded protein: CSASWDSRNTEAFF.